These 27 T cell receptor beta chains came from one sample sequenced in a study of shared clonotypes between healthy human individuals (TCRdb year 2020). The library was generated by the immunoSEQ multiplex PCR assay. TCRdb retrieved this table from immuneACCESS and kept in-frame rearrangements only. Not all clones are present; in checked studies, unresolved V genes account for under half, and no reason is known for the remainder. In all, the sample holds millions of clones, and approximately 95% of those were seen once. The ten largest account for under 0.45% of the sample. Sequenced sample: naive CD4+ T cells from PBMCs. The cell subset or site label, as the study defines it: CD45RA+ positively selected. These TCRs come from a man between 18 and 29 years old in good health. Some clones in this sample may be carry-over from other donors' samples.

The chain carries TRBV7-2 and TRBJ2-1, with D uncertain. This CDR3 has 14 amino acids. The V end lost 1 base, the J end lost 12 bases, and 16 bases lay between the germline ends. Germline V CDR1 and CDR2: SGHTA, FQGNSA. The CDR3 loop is CASSLEAGRHGQFF. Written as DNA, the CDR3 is TGTGCCAGCAGCTTAGAGGCTGGCAGGCATGGGCAGTTCTTC.

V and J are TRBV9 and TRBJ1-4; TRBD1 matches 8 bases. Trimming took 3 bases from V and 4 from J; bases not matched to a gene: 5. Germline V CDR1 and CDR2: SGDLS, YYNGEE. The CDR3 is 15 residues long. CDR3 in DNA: TGTGCCAGCAGCGGCGACAGGGGCCTTAATGAAAAACTGTTTTTT. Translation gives CASSGDRGLNEKLFF. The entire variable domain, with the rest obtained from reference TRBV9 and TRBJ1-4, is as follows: DSGVTQTPKHLITATGQRVTLRCSPRSGDLSVYWYQQSLDQGLQFLIQYYNGEERAKGNILERFSAQQFPDLHSELNLSSLELGDSALYFCASSGDRGLNEKLFFGSGTQLSVL.

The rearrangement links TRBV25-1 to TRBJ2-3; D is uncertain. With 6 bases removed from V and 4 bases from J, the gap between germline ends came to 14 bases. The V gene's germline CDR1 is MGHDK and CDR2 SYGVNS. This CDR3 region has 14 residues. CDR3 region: CASSGVDRPDTQYF. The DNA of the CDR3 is TGTGCCAGCAGCGGCGTGGACCGCCCAGATACGCAGTATTTT.

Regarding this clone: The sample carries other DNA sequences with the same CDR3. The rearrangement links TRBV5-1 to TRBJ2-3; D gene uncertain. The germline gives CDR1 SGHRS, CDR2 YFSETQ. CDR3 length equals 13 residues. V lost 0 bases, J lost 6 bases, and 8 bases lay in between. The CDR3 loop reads CASSLVAEDTQYF. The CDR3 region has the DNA TGCGCCAGCAGCTTGGTGGCGGAGGATACGCAGTATTTT.

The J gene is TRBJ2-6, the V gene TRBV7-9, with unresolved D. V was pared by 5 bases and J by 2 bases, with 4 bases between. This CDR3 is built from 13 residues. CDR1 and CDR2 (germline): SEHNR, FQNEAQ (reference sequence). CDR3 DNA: TGTGCCAGCAGCCCCGCTGGGGCCAACGTCCTGACTTTC. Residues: CASSPAGANVLTF.

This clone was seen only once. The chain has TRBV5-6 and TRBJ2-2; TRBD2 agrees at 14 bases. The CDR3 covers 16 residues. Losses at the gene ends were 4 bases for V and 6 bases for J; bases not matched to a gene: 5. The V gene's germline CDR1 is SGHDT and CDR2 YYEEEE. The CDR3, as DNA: TGTGCCAGCAGCCCCGGGACTAGCGGGAGAGCCGGGGAGCTGTTTTTT. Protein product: CASSPGTSGRAGELFF.

The CDR3 coding sequence is TGTGCCAGCAGCGGAACGACAGGGCCCAATGAGCAGTTCTTC. Amino acid sequence: CASSGTTGPNEQFF. The chain carries TRBV5-4 and TRBJ2-1; 7 bases are shared with TRBD1. This CDR3 region has 14 residues. V shed 4 bases, J shed 6 bases, and the junction held 7 bases outside the gene matches. Germline lookup yields CDR1 SGHNT and CDR2 YYREEE (reference sequence).

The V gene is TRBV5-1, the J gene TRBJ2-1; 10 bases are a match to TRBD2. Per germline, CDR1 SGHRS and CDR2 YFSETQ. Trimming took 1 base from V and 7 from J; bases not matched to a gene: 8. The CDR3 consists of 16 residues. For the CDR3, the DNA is TGCGCCAGCAGCTTGCCGCCAGCGGGAGGGGTTAATGAGCAGTTCTTC. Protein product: CASSLPPAGGVNEQFF.

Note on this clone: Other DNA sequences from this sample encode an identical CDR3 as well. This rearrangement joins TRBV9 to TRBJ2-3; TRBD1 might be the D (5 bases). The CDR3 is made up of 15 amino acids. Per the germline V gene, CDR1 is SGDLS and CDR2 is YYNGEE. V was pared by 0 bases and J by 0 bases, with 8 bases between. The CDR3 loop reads CASSVVAGSTDTQYF. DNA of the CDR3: TGTGCCAGCAGCGTAGTCGCAGGGAGCACAGATACGCAGTATTTT. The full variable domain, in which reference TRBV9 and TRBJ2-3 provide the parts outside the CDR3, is DSGVTQTPKHLITATGQRVTLRCSPRSGDLSVYWYQQSLDQGLQFLIQYYNGEERAKGNILERFSAQQFPDLHSELNLSSLELGDSALYFCASSVVAGSTDTQYFGPGTRLTVL.

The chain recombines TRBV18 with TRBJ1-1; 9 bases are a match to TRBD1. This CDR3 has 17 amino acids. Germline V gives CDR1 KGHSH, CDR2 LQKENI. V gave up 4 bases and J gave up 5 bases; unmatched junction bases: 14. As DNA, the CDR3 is TGTGCCAGCTCACTAAACAGGGGGCTCGGTCGGTGGACTGAAGCTTTCTTT. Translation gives CASSLNRGLGRWTEAFF.

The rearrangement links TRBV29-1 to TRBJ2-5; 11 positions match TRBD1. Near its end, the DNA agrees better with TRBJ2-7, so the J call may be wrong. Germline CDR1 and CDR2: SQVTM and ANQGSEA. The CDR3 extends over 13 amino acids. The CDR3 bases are TGCAGCGTCAAGGGACAGGGGGCCTACGAGCAGTACTTC. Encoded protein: CSVKGQGAYEQYF.

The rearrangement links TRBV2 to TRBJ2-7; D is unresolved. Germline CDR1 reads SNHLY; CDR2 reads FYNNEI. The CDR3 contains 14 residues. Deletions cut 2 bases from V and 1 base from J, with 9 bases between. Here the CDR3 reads CASSEQGGSYEQYF. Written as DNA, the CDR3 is TGTGCCAGCAGTGAACAAGGCGGTTCCTACGAGCAGTACTTC.

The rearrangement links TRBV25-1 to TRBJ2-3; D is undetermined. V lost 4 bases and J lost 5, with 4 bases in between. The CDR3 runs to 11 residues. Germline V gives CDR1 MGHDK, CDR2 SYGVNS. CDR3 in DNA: TGTGCCAGCAGTGGGTTAGATACGCAGTATTTT. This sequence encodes CASSGLDTQYF.

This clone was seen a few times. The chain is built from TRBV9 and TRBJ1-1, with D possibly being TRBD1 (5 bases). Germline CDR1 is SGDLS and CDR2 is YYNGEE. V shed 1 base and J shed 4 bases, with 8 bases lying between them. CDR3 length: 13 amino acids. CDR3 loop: CASSVWGSTEAFF. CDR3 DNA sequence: TGTGCCAGCAGCGTATGGGGGAGCACTGAAGCTTTCTTT.

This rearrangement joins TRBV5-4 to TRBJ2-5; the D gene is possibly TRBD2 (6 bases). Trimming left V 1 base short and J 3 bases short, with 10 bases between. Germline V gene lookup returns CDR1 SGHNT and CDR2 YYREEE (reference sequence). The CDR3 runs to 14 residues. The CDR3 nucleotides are TGTGCCAGCAGCTTGCAGTCGGGGGAAGAGACCCAGTACTTC. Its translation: CASSLQSGEETQYF.

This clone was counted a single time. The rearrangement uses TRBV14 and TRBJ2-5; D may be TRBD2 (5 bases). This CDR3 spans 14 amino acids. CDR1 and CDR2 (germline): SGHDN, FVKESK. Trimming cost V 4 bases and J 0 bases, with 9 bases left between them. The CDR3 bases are TGTGCCAGCAGCCCCGCGGGTCACCAAGAGACCCAGTACTTC. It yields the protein CASSPAGHQETQYF.

CDR3 amino acids: CASSSTGELYEQYF. Here the CDR3 DNA reads TGTGCCAGCAGCTCTACCGGGGAGCTCTACGAGCAGTACTTC. The chain is built from TRBV11-2 and TRBJ2-7; D is possibly TRBD2 (5 bases). CDR1 and CDR2 (germline): SGHAT, FQNNGV. The germline V and J ends were trimmed by 4 bases and 3 bases, with 13 bases remaining between them. This CDR3 is 14 amino acids long.

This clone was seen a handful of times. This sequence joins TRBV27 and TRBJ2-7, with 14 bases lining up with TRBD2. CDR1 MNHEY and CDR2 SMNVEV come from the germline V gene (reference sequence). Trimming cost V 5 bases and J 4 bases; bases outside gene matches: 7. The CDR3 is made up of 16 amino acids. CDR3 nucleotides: TGTGCCAGCAGTCACTGGACTAGCGGGAGGTGGTACGAGCAGTACTTC. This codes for CASSHWTSGRWYEQYF.

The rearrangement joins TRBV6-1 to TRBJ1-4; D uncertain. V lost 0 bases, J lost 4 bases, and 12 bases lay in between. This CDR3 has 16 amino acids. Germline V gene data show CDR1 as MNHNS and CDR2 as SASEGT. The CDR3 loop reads CASSEAYKLINEKLFF. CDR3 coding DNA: TGTGCCAGCAGTGAAGCTTACAAGTTAATTAATGAAAAACTGTTTTTT.

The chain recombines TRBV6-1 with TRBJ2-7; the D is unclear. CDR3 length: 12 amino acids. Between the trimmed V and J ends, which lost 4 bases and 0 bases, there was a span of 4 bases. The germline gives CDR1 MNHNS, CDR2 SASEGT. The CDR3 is CASSGYSYEQYF. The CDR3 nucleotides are TGTGCCAGCAGTGGGTACTCCTACGAGCAGTACTTC.

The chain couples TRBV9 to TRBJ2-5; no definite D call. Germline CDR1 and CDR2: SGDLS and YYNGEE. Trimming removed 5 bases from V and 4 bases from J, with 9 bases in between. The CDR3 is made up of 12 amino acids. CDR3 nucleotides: TGTGCCAGCAGTAGCCCTGGAGAGACCCAGTACTTC. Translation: CASSSPGETQYF.

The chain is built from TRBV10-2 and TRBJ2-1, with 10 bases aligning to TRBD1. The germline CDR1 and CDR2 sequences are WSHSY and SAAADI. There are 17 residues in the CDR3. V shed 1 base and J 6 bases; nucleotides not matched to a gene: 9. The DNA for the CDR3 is TGCGCCAGCAGTGAGTTGGACAGGGGGTTCTTAGGCAATGAGCAGTTCTTC. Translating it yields CASSELDRGFLGNEQFF.

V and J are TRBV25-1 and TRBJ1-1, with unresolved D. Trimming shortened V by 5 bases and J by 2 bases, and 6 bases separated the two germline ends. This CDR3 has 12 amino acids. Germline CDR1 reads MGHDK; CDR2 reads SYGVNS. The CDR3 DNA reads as TGTGCCAGCAGTTCGCCAAACACTGAAGCTTTCTTT. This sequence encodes CASSSPNTEAFF.

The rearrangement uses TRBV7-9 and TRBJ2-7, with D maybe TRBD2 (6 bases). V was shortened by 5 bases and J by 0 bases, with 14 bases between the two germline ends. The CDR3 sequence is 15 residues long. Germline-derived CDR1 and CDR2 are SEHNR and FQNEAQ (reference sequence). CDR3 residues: CASSPLSAGSYEQYF. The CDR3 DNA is TGTGCCAGCAGCCCCCTCTCAGCGGGCTCCTACGAGCAGTACTTC.

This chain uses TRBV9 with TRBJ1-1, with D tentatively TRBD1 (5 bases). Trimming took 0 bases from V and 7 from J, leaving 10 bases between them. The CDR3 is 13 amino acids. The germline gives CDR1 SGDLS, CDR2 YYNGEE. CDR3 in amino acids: CASSVVTRGEAFF. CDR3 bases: TGTGCCAGCAGCGTAGTGACAAGGGGTGAAGCTTTCTTT.

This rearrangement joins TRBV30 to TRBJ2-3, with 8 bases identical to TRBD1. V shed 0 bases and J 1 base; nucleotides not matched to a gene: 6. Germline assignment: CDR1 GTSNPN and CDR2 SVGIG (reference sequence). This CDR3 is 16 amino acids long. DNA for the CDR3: TGTGCCTGGAGTGTACGCCCCAGGGGGCGCACAGATACGCAGTATTTT. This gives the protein CAWSVRPRGRTDTQYF.

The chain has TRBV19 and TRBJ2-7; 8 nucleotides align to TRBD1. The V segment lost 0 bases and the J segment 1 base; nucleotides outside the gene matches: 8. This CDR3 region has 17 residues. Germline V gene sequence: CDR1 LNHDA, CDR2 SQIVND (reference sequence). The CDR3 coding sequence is TGTGCCAGTAGTATAGACGTCCGACAGGGGTCATCCTACGAGCAGTACTTC. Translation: CASSIDVRQGSSYEQYF.